The sequence of this T cell receptor beta chain was determined in a study of PD-L1 blockade in urothelial cancer. Turning to the study itself: At 6 weeks and at 3 weeks (second dose) after treatment start, blood was analyzed. Peripheral blood specimens exhibited a median yield of around 150,000 T cells.

TCRdb keeps only in-frame clones here, not all; method: immunoSEQ multiplex PCR. The data hold about 30,000 clones, with 80% to 90% observed a single time. Trimming shortened V by 5 bases and J by 1 base, and 14 bases separated the two germline ends. The length of the CDR3 is 15 residues. The germline V gene encodes CDR1 MNHEY and CDR2 SVGAGI. The time point here: peripheral blood 6 weeks after treatment start. V is TRBV6-5 and J is TRBJ1-1, with D perhaps TRBD1 (5 bases). The TCR originated in a man aged 80 or over with urothelial cancer. Sequencing was performed on PBMCs, taken around atezolizumab (anti-PD-L1) treatment. The chain's CDR3 is CASSKSGIWNTEAFF. CDR3 sequence (DNA): TGTGCCAGCAGTAAATCAGGGATATGGAACACTGAAGCTTTCTTT.